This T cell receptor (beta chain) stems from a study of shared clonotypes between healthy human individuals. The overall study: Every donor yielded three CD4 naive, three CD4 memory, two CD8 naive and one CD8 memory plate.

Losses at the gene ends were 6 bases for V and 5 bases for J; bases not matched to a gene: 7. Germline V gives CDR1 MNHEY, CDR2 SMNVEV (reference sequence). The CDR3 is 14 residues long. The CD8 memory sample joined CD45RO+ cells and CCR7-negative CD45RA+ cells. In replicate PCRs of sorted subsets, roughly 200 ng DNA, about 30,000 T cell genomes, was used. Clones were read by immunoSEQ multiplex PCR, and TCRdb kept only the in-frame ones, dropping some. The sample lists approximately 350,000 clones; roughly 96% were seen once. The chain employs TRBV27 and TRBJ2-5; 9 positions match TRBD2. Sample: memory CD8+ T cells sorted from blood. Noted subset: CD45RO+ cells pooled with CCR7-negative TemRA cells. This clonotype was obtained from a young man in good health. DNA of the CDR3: TGTGCCAGCAGGCGGGAGGGGACCGGGGAGACCCAGTACTTC. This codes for CASRREGTGETQYF.